The present T cell receptor (beta chain) was sequenced within a study of T cell responses to AZD1222 COVID-19 vaccine (dated by TCRdb to about 2021). Broadly, across the study: A total of under 250 trial participants underwent TCR sequencing, of whom approximately 200 had received two doses of AZD1222 and some 26 had received two doses of the MenACWY control vaccine. Enrollment into the trials was organized by age into subgroups of 18-55, 56-69 and 70-plus years, and those subgroups contained roughly 140, 27 and 60 TCR-sequenced participants, respectively.

The CDR3 regions of human TCRbeta chains were analyzed by immunosequencing. In the paper's pipeline: Repertoire TCRs were matched against a reference library of SARS-CoV-2-specific TCRs generated with the MIRA antigen-specificity platform. Breadth was defined as the fraction of unique TCRs that were SARS-CoV-2-associated, and depth was defined as the fraction of total T cells that were SARS-CoV-2-associated. Using the MIRA data, every spike-specific TCR was mapped to the spike region that the TCR reacted to and assigned to either a CD4 or a CD8 class. Log10-transformed breadth and depth values were compared by one-way ANOVA with Sidak's multiple comparisons tests. The table comes from immuneACCESS by way of TCRdb, which keeps in-frame sequences with V and J called. Part of the clones is missing from these tables; in studies checked, under half for an unresolved V gene and the rest for unknown reasons. V and J calls and clone size are as listed in that table; D and trimming were resolved from the DNA. Present in this sample are about 110,000 clones, approximately 91% of which were seen just once. Roughly 13% of the sample is in the top ten clones.

V is cut back by 2 bases and J by 6 bases, with 10 bases in the junction unmatched. Sequences LNHNV (CDR1) and YYDKDF (CDR2) are obtained from the germline V gene (reference sequence). Inclusive of the bounding cysteine and phenylalanine, the CDR3 is 16 residues long. CDR3 DNA is the only sequence kept; it has 48 bases, read in frame from the first base. In light of the paper, this sample's time point label describes: baseline before first vaccination. The label giving this sample's treatment or condition can be read as: meningococcal conjugate vaccine given as trial control. Samples from vaccinated people were obtained from the UK trials COV001 and COV002, which included a single-blind randomized controlled phase 2/3 trial of AZD1222 (ChAdOx1 nCoV-19) in healthy adults. Trial participant PBMC samples were collected at day 0 and day 28 after the second dose for TCRbeta chain sequencing. Concerning this clone: The target of this receptor is not known. No base-level quality is on record; no much larger clone is a single base apart.

What the study reported, not specific to this receptor: Participants were mostly white British and included more females than males, and it was suggested by the authors that clonal diversity may have been underestimated. Nearly half of unique spike-specific TCRs reportedly recognized epitopes outside regions mutated in the B.1.351 and B.1.1.7 variants. Because no samples from the day 14 peak response were available, repertoires could be characterized only after the peak T cell response. Spike-specific TCR breadth and depth rose significantly after two AZD1222 doses compared with day 0 and with MenACWY recipients. Only six AZD1222 recipients were SARS-CoV-2 seropositive at baseline, limiting conclusions about previously exposed vaccinees. In the small 56-69-year group, the increase in depth fell short of significance, most likely because of low power. Vaccine-associated CD4 TCRs spanned the whole spike protein, with dominant responses in regions 160-218 and 743-854.

The sample in question was peripheral blood, obtained on day 0 of MenACWY control vaccination. This sequence originates from an adult in good health. Recombination connected TRBV15 to TRBJ2-3; TRBD1 fits 8 bases in the junction. The DNA is as follows: TGTGCCACCAGCAGATGGACGACAGGGGATTCGGATACGCAGTATTTT. This yields the protein CATSRWTTGDSDTQYF. Supplemented by the reference TRBV15 and TRBJ2-3 proteins around the CDR3, the complete variable domain is DAMVIQNPRYQVTQFGKPVTLSCSQTLNHNVMYWYQQKSSQAPKLLFHYYDKDFNNEADTPDNFQSRRPNTSFCFLDIRSPGLGDTAMYLCATSRWTTGDSDTQYFGPGTRLTVL.